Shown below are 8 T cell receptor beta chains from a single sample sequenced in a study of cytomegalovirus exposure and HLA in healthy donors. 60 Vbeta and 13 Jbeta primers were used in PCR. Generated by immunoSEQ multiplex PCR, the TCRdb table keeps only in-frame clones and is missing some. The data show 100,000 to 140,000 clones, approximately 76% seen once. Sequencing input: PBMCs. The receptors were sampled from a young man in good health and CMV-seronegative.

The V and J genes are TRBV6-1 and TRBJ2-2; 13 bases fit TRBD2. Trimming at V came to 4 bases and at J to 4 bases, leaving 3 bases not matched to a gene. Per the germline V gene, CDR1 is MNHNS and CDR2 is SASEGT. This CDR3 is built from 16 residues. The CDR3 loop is CASSGGLAGATGELFF. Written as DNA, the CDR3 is TGTGCCAGCAGTGGAGGACTAGCGGGGGCCACCGGGGAGCTGTTTTTT.

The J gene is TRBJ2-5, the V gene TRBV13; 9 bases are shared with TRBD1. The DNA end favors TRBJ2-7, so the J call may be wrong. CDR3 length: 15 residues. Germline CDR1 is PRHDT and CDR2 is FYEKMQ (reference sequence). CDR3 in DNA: TGTGCCAGCAGCCCCCGGGACAGGGCGATCTACGAGCAGTACTTC. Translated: CASSPRDRAIYEQYF.

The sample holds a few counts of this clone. The CDR3 reads CASRGGGAFYEQYF. DNA of the CDR3: TGTGCCAGCAGAGGGGGAGGGGCATTCTACGAGCAGTACTTC. This chain connects TRBV11-2 to TRBJ2-7, with TRBD2 as a possible D gene (7 bases). Trimming removed 6 bases at V and 3 bases at J, with 15 bases between. The germline V gene has CDR1 SGHAT and CDR2 FQNNGV. The CDR3 is 14 amino acids.

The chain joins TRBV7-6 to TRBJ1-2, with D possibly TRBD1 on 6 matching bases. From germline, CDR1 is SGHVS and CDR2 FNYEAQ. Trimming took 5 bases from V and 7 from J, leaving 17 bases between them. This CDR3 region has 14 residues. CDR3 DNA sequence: TGTGCCAGCAGCCCACTCTCGGGGGGCGTTGGCTACACCTTC. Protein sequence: CASSPLSGGVGYTF.

The CDR3 is CASSLQGRQARFLQAFF. CDR3 nucleotide sequence: TGTGCCAGCAGCCTCCAGGGGCGACAGGCCCGTTTCCTTCAAGCTTTCTTT. J is TRBJ1-1 and V is TRBV7-6; tentative D call: TRBD1 (6 bases). Between the trimmed V and J ends, which lost 5 bases and 9 bases, there was a span of 28 bases. Germline V CDR1 and CDR2: SGHVS, FNYEAQ. The CDR3 sequence is 17 residues long.

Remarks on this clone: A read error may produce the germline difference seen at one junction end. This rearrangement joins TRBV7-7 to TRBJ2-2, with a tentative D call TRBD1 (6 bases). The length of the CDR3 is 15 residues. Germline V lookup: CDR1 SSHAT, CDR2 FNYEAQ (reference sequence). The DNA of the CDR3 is TGTGCTAGCAGCTTAGGACAGTCGGGTACCGGGGAGCTGTTTTTT. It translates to CASSLGQSGTGELFF.

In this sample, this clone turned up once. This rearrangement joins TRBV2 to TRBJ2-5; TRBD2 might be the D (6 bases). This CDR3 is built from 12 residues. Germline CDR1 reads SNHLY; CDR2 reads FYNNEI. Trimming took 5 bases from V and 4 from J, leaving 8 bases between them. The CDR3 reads CASSSGGETQYF. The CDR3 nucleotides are TGTGCCAGCAGTTCCGGGGGAGAGACCCAGTACTTC.

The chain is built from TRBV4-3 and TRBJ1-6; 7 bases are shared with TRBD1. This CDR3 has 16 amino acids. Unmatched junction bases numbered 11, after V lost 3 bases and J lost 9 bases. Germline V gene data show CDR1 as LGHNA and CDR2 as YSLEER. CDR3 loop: CASSQDYRGGISPLHF. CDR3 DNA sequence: TGCGCCAGCAGCCAGGACTACAGGGGAGGAATTTCACCCCTCCACTTT.